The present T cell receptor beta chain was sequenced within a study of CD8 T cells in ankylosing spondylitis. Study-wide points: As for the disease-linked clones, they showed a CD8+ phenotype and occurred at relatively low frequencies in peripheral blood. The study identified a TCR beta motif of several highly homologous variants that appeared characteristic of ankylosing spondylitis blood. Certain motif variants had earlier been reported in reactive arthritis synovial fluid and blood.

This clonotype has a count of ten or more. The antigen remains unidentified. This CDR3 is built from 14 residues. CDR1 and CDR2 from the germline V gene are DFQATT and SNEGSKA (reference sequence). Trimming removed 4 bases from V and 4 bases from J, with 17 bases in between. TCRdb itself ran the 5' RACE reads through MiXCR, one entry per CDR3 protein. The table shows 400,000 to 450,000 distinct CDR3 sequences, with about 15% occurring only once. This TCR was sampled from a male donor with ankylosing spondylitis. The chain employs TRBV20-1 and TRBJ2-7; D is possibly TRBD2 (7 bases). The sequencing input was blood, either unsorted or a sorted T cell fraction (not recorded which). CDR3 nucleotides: TGCAGTGCTAAATTGGGGGGGGCACAATACGAGCAGTACTTC. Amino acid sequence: CSAKLGGAQYEQYF.